This T cell receptor (beta chain) comes out of a study of T-cell memory formation after mild COVID-19. Libraries for TCRalpha and TCRbeta carried sample barcodes and unique molecular identifiers via 5'RACE. TCRdb reprocessed the 5' RACE reads via MiXCR and lists one record per CDR3 protein. Among roughly 480,000 distinct CDR3 sequences listed, 20% to 30% were seen once. This clonotype was seen ten or more times. This CDR3 comprises 15 residues. The V segment lost 4 bases and the J segment 7 bases; nucleotides outside the gene matches: 6. Germline loops: CDR1 ENHRY, CDR2 SYGVKD. V usage is TRBV10-3 and J usage is TRBJ2-1, with TRBD2 matching over 11 bases. The sequence came from an adult woman who had mild COVID-19 (a few samples of this study predate the infection). Cell type and time point are not known. What was sequenced was PBMCs or a T cell subset sorted from them (not recorded which). CDR3 coding DNA: TGTGCCATCAGTGGGGCTAGCGGGGGGCTAAATGAGCAGTTCTTC. This translates into CAISGASGGLNEQFF.